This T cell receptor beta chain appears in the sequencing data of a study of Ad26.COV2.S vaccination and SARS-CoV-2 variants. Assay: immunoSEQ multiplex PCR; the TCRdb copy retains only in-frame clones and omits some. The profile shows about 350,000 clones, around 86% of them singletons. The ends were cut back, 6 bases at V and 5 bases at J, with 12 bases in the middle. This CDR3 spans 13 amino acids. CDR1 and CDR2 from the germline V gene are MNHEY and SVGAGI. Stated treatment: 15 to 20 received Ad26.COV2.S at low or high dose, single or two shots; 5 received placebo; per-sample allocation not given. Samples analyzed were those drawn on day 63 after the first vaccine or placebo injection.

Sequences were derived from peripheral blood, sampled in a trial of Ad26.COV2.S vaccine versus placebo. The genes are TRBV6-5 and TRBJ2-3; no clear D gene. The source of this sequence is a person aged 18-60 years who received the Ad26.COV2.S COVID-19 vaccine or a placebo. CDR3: CASRWGTLDTQYF. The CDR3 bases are TGTGCCAGCAGGTGGGGAACTTTAGATACGCAGTATTTT.